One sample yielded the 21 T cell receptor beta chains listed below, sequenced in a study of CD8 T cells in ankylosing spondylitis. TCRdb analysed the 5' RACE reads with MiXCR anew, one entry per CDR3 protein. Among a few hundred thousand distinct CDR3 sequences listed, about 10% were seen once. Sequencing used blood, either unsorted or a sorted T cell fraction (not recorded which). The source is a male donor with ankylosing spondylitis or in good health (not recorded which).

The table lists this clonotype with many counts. CDR3: CASNLGGSRGVNTEAFF. For the CDR3, the DNA is TGTGCCAGCAACCTTGGGGGCAGTCGAGGGGTAAACACTGAAGCTTTCTTT. The chain is built from TRBV5-5 and TRBJ1-1; tentatively, D is TRBD1 (6 bases). The CDR3 covers 17 residues. Trimming shortened V by 6 bases and J by 2 bases, and 23 bases separated the two germline ends. Germline loops: CDR1 SGHKS, CDR2 YYEKEE (reference sequence). Together with reference TRBV5-5 and TRBJ1-1, the CDR3 gives the full variable domain: DAGVTQSPTHLIKTRGQQVTLRCSPISGHKSVSWYQQVLGQGPQFIFQYYEKEERGRGNFPDRFSARQFPNYSSELNVNALLLGDSALYLCASNLGGSRGVNTEAFFGQGTRLTVV.

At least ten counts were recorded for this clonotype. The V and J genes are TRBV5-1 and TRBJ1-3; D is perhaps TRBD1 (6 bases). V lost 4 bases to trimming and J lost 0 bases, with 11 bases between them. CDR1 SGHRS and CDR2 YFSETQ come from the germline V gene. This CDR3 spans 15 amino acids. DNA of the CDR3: TGCGCCAGCAGCGCTACAGGGTTCTCTGGAAACACCATATATTTT. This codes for CASSATGFSGNTIYF. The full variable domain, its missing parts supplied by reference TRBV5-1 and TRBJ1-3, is KAGVTQTPRYLIKTRGQQVTLSCSPISGHRSVSWYQQTPGQGLQFLFEYFSETQRNKGNFPGRFSGRQFSNSRSEMNVSTLELGDSALYLCASSATGFSGNTIYFGEGSWLTVV.

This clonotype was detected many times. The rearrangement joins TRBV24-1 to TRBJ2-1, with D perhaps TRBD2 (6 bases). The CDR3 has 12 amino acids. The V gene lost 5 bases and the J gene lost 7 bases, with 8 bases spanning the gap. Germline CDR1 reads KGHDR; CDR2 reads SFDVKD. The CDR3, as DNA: TGTGCCACCAGTGTCGGAGGGAATGAGCAGTTCTTC. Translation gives CATSVGGNEQFF.

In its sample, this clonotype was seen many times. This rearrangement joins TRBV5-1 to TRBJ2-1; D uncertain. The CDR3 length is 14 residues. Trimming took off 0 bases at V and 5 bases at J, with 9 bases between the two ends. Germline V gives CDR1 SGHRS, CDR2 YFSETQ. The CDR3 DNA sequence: TGCGCCAGCAGCTTGGTCGGCCAAAACAATGAGCAGTTCTTC. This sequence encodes CASSLVGQNNEQFF.

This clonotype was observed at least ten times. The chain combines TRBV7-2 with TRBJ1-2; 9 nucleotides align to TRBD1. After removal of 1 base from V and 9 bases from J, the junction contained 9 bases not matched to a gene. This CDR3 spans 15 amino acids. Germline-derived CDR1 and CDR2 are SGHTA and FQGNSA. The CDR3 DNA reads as TGTGCCAGCAGCTTAGACGGGACAGGGCGAGGGAGCTACACCTTC. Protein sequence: CASSLDGTGRGSYTF. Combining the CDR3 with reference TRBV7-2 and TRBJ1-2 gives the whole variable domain GAGVSQSPSNKVTEKGKDVELRCDPISGHTALYWYRQSLGQGLEFLIYFQGNSAPDKSGLPSDRFSAERTGGSVSTLTIQRTQQEDSAVYLCASSLDGTGRGSYTFGSGTRLTVV.

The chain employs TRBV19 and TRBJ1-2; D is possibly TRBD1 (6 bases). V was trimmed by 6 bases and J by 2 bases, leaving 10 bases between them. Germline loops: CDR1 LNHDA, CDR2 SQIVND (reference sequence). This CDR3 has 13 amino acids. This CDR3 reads CASSQGQNYGYTF. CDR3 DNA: TGTGCCAGTAGCCAGGGGCAGAACTATGGCTACACCTTC.

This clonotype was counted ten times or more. CDR3: CASSQLNIFYEQYF. CDR3 DNA: TGTGCCAGCAGCCAGCTTAACATCTTCTACGAGCAGTACTTC. This chain connects TRBV3-1 to TRBJ2-7; no clear D gene. The V and J ends lost 3 bases and 3 bases respectively, with 12 bases between them. CDR1 and CDR2 from the germline V gene are LGHDT and YNNKEL (reference sequence). The CDR3 totals 14 residues.

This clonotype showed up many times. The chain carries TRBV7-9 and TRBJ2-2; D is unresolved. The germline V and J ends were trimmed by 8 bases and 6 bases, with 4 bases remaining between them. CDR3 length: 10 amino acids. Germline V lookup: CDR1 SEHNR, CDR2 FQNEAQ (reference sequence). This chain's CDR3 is CASDSGELFF. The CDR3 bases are TGTGCCAGCGATTCCGGGGAGCTGTTTTTT. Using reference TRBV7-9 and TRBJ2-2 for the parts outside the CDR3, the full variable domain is DTGVSQNPRHKITKRGQNVTFRCDPISEHNRLYWYRQTLGQGPEFLTYFQNEAQLEKSRLLSDRFSAERPKGSFSTLEIQRTEQGDSAMYLCASDSGELFFGEGSRLTVL.

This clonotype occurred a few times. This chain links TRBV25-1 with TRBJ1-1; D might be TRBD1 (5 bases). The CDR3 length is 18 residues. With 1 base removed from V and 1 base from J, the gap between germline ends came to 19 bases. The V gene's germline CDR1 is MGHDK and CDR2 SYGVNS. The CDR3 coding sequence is TGTGCCAGCAGTGAATGGGTTCCGAATGGGGGAAGGAACACTGAAGCTTTCTTT. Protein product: CASSEWVPNGGRNTEAFF.

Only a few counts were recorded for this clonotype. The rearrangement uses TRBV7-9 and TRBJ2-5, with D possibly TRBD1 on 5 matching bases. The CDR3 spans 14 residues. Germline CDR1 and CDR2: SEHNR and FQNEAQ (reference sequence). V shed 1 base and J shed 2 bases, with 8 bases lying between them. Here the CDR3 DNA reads TGTGCCAGCAGCTTAGAGGGGCCACAAGAGACCCAGTACTTC. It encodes CASSLEGPQETQYF.

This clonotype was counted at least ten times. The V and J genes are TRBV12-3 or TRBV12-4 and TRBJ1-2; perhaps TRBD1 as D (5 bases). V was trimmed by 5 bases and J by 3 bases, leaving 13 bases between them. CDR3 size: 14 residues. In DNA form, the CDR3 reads TGTGCCAGCAGTGGGGCGGGGAGACACTATGGCTACACCTTC. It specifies CASSGAGRHYGYTF.

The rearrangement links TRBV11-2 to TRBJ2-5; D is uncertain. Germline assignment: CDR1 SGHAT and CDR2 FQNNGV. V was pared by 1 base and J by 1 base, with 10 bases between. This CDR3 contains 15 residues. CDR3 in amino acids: CASSLGVDSQETQYF. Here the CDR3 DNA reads TGTGCCAGCAGCTTAGGGGTAGATAGCCAAGAGACCCAGTACTTC.

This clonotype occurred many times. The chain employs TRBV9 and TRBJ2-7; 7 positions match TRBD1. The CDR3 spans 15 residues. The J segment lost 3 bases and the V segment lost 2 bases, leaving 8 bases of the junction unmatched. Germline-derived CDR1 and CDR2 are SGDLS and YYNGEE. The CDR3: CASSVRAGTDYEQYF. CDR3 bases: TGTGCCAGCAGCGTTAGGGCCGGGACAGACTACGAGCAGTACTTC.

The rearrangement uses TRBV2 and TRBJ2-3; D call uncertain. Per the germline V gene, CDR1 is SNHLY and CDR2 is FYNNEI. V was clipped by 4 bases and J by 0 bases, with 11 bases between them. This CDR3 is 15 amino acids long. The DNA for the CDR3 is TGTGCCAGCAGTGCGCAGCCATCTAGCACAGATACGCAGTATTTT. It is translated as CASSAQPSSTDTQYF.

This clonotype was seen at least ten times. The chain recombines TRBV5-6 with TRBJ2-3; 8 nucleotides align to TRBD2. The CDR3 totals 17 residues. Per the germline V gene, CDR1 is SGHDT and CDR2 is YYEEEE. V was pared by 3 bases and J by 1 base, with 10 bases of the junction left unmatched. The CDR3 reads CASSWGVAGYGTDTQYF. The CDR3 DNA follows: TGTGCCAGCAGCTGGGGTGTAGCGGGGTATGGCACAGATACGCAGTATTTT.

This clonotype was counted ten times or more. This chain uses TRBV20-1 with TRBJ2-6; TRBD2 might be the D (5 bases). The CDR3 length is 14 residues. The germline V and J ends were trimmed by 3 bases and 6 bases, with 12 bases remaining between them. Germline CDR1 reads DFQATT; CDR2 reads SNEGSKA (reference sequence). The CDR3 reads CSASLLGLANVLTF. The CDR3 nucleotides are TGCAGTGCTAGTCTTCTCGGACTGGCCAACGTCCTGACTTTC.

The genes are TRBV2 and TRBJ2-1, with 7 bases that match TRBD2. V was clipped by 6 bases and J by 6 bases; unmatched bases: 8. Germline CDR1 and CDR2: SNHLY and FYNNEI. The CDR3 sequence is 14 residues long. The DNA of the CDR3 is TGTGCCAGCAGGTCGCGGTTAGCGGGCAATGAGCAGTTCTTC. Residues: CASRSRLAGNEQFF.

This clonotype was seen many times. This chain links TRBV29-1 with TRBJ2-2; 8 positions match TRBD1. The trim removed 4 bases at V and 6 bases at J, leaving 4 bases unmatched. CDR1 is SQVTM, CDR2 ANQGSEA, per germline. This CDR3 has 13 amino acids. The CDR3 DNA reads TGCAGCGTTGCGGACAGGGAGGCCGGGGAGCTGTTTTTT. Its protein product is CSVADREAGELFF.

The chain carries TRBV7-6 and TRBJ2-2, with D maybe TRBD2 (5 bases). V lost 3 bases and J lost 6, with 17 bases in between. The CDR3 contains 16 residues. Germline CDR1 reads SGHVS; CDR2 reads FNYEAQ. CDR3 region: CASSLGSEGSPGELFF. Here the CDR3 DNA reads TGTGCCAGCAGCTTGGGGTCTGAGGGTTCCCCCGGGGAGCTGTTTTTT.

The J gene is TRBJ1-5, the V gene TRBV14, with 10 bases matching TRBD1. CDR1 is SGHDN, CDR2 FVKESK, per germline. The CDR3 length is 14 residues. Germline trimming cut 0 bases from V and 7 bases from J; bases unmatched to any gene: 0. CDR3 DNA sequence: TGTGCCAGCAGCCAAGAGGGACAGGGGCAGCCCCAGCATTTT. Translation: CASSQEGQGQPQHF.

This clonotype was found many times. In DNA form, the CDR3 reads TGTGCCAGCAGGGACCTCGCAGGGCCATCTGGAAACACCATATATTTT. Amino acid sequence: CASRDLAGPSGNTIYF. The J gene is TRBJ1-3, the V gene TRBV12-3 or TRBV12-4; perhaps TRBD1 as D (5 bases). Trimming left V 6 bases short and J 1 base short, with 16 bases between. The CDR3 sequence is 16 residues long.